In this sample, the clone carrying this T cell receptor beta chain turned up many times. The target antigen is unknown. The entry originates in a study of CD8 T cells in ankylosing spondylitis. Points from the study as a whole: Researchers reportedly found disease-linked clones significantly enriched in matched ankylosing spondylitis synovial fluid. Characteristic of ankylosing spondylitis blood, it appeared, was a TCR beta motif comprising several highly homologous variants. The authors found the disease-linked clones to be CD8+ and relatively rare in peripheral blood.

Trimming removed 0 bases at V and 4 bases at J, with 13 bases between. From germline, CDR1 is LGHNA and CDR2 YNFKEQ. The CDR3 covers 15 residues. As the method for making TCR beta libraries, quantitative 5'-RACE with molecular barcodes was used. MiXCR, run by TCRdb on the 5' RACE reads, gives a single entry per CDR3 protein. This table holds a few hundred thousand distinct CDR3 sequences, roughly 15% found once. V is TRBV4-2 and J is TRBJ2-7; D gene ambiguous. Sequencing was done on a sample of blood, either unsorted or a sorted T cell fraction (not recorded which). The receptor was derived from a male donor with ankylosing spondylitis. In nucleotides, the CDR3 is TGTGCCAGCAGCCAAGACCACGTGCAAACGTACGAGCAGTACTTC. Protein: CASSQDHVQTYEQYF.